A single sample gave rise to the 23 T cell receptor beta chains below, sequenced in a study of T cell responses to AZD1222 COVID-19 vaccine listed by TCRdb under 2021. What the time point label conveys for this sample: baseline before first vaccination. The library came from the immunoSEQ multiplex PCR assay. Not all clones reach the TCRdb copy of this immuneACCESS table, which keeps in-frame sequences only. Checked studies attribute under half of the gap to unresolved V genes and leave the rest unexplained. The sample table records about 140,000 clones; roughly 89% of these occur just once. The ten top clones hold more than 5% of the sample. Sequenced here: peripheral blood, sampled on day 0 of AZD1222 vaccination. All receptors come from an adult in good health.

The rearrangement joins TRBV7-9 to TRBJ1-4; D call uncertain. Trimming pared 4 bases from V and 3 bases from J, leaving 9 bases between. The CDR3 loop spans 14 amino acids. CDR1 is SEHNR and CDR2 is FQNEAQ in the germline V gene (reference sequence). The CDR3 sequence is CASSSPPANEKLFF. Here the CDR3 DNA reads TGTGCCAGCAGCTCTCCTCCCGCTAATGAAAAACTGTTTTTT.

J is TRBJ1-2 and V is TRBV5-4; a weak D match, TRBD1 (5 bases). The CDR3 length is 13 residues. Trimming took 1 base from V and 6 from J, leaving 10 bases between them. Germline V gives CDR1 SGHNT, CDR2 YYREEE (reference sequence). The CDR3: CASSLFREDGYTF. DNA of the CDR3: TGTGCCAGCAGCTTGTTCAGGGAAGATGGCTACACCTTC.

The chain combines TRBV5-1 with TRBJ1-1, with a tentative D call TRBD1 (5 bases). Germline assignment: CDR1 SGHRS and CDR2 YFSETQ. Trimming shortened V by 7 bases and J by 0 bases, and 13 bases separated the two germline ends. The CDR3 runs to 14 residues. The CDR3 sequence is CASATQGLNTEAFF. Here the CDR3 DNA reads TGCGCCAGCGCGACCCAGGGTCTGAACACTGAAGCTTTCTTT.

The J gene is TRBJ1-1, the V gene TRBV28, with 8 bases fitting TRBD1. J gave up 4 bases and V 6 bases, and 7 bases lay outside the gene matches. This CDR3 comprises 14 residues. Germline V gives CDR1 MDHEN, CDR2 SYDVKM. The CDR3 DNA is TGTGCCAGCAGGACAGGGGAGCTAACCACTGAAGCTTTCTTT. Translation: CASRTGELTTEAFF.

CDR3 region: CSVHTSGQGRGAFF. The CDR3 nucleotides read TGCAGCGTACATACATCGGGACAGGGTAGGGGAGCTTTCTTT. This sequence joins TRBV29-1 and TRBJ1-1, with 9 bases matching TRBD1. Germline V lookup: CDR1 SQVTM, CDR2 ANQGSEA. V dropped 6 bases and J dropped 10; count of bases not matched to a gene: 15. This CDR3 region has 14 residues.

J is TRBJ1-4 and V is TRBV28, with D maybe TRBD1 (5 bases). CDR1 is MDHEN, CDR2 SYDVKM, per germline. V lost 4 bases, J lost 8 bases, and 8 bases lay in between. This CDR3 has 12 residues. CDR3 coding DNA: TGTGCCAGCAGTTACTACAGGGAAAAACTGTTTTTT. It translates to CASSYYREKLFF. Supplemented by reference TRBV28 and TRBJ1-4, the full variable domain reads DVKVTQSSRYLVKRTGEKVFLECVQDMDHENMFWYRQDPGLGLRLIYFSYDVKMKEKGDIPEGYSVSREKKERFSLILESASTNQTSMYLCASSYYREKLFFGSGTQLSVL.

The gene calls are TRBV3-1 (or the pseudogene TRBV3-2) and TRBJ2-1; D ambiguous. The CDR3 consists of 12 residues. The germline V gene encodes CDR1 LGHDT and CDR2 YNNKEL (reference sequence). Trimming removed 0 bases from V and 11 bases from J, with 8 bases in between. The CDR3 loop is CASSQDRQKQFF. The DNA for the CDR3 is TGTGCCAGCAGCCAAGACCGGCAAAAGCAGTTCTTC.

CDR3 region: CAISESGGLQHF. CDR3 sequence (DNA): TGTGCCATCAGTGAGTCGGGGGGGCTCCAGCATTTT. V gene TRBV10-3 combines with J gene TRBJ1-5; the D gene is possibly TRBD1 (6 bases). This CDR3 has 12 amino acids. Trimming left V 0 bases short and J 12 bases short, with 9 bases between. Germline lookup yields CDR1 ENHRY and CDR2 SYGVKD.

V gene TRBV5-8 combines with J gene TRBJ1-4; weak D call: TRBD1 (5 bases). V was cut by 4 bases and J by 7 bases, with 17 bases left in between. Germline CDR1 reads SGHTS; CDR2 reads YDEGEE. CDR3 length equals 15 residues. The CDR3 coding sequence is TGTGCCAGCAGCCCGCGCCACCTGGGGGGTGAAAAACTGTTTTTT. Translating gives CASSPRHLGGEKLFF.

The genes are TRBV5-1 and TRBJ1-5; D is ambiguous. Trimming pared 0 bases from V and 4 bases from J, leaving 11 bases between. Germline V gene lookup returns CDR1 SGHRS and CDR2 YFSETQ. CDR3 length: 15 amino acids. CDR3 DNA: TGCGCCAGCAGCTTGGGTGGGTGGGGAAATCAGCCCCAGCATTTT. Translated: CASSLGGWGNQPQHF.

V usage is TRBV27 and J usage is TRBJ2-5, with D possibly being TRBD1 (6 bases). V shed 10 bases and J shed 3 bases, with 15 bases lying between them. This CDR3 spans 13 amino acids. Germline V gene lookup returns CDR1 MNHEY and CDR2 SMNVEV (reference sequence). CDR3 sequence reads: CAISTGEKETQYF. The DNA for the CDR3 is TGTGCCATCTCGACAGGTGAAAAAGAGACCCAGTACTTC.

The CDR3 nucleotides are TGTGCCAGCAGCAATAGCCGAAGCTCCTACAATGAGCAGTTCTTC. This translates into CASSNSRSSYNEQFF. V usage is TRBV21-1 and J usage is TRBJ2-1; TRBD2 is the table's D call and was not checked against the DNA. TRBV21-1 is marked as a pseudogene. This CDR3 contains 15 residues.

This clone was seen once. The chain links TRBV5-1 to TRBJ1-1; TRBD1 matches at 7 bases. CDR1 and CDR2 (germline): SGHRS, YFSETQ. The CDR3 is made up of 14 amino acids. The trim removed 7 bases at V and 5 bases at J, leaving 11 bases unmatched. The CDR3 DNA is TGCGCCAGCGGCAGACAGGGAAGCCGGACTGAAGCTTTCTTT. Its translation is CASGRQGSRTEAFF.

This clone was detected only once. The chain combines TRBV6-4 with TRBJ2-3; 10 bases are shared with TRBD2. Trimming cost V 3 bases and J 4 bases; bases outside gene matches: 1. The germline gives CDR1 MRHNA, CDR2 SNTAGT. The CDR3 has 14 residues. The CDR3 region is CASSESGGADTQYF. In DNA, the CDR3 is TGTGCCAGCAGTGAAAGCGGGGGGGCAGATACGCAGTATTTT.

The V gene is TRBV19, the J gene TRBJ1-2, with D unresolved. Germline V gives CDR1 LNHDA, CDR2 SQIVND (reference sequence). Trimming removed 7 bases at V and 4 bases at J, with 13 bases between. The CDR3 consists of 13 residues. CDR3: CASKGSALYGYTF. CDR3 sequence (DNA): TGTGCCAGTAAGGGCTCAGCCCTCTATGGCTACACCTTC.

This clone appeared a single time. The V gene is TRBV28, the J gene TRBJ2-2; 10 bases are a match to TRBD1. V dropped 6 bases and J dropped 4; count of bases not matched to a gene: 8. Germline lookup yields CDR1 MDHEN and CDR2 SYDVKM. There are 16 residues in the CDR3. The CDR3 DNA is TGTGCCAGCAGGACTGGGGACAGGGGTTTCACCGGGGAGCTGTTTTTT. Protein product: CASRTGDRGFTGELFF.

The chain combines TRBV6-5 with TRBJ1-5; 8 nucleotides align to TRBD1. Germline values: CDR1 MNHEY, CDR2 SVGAGI. This CDR3 is 13 amino acids long. V lost 7 bases and J lost 6; bases outside the gene matches: 5. For the CDR3, the DNA is TGTGCCAGCAAGGACAGGGAAGGTCAGCCCCAGCATTTT. This translates into CASKDREGQPQHF.

V is TRBV28 and J is TRBJ1-2, with TRBD1 matching 10 bases. The germline gives CDR1 MDHEN, CDR2 SYDVKM. Trimming removed 6 bases from V and 7 bases from J; junction bases left unmatched: 11. The CDR3 consists of 15 residues. The CDR3 coding sequence is TGTGCCAGCAGCCCGGCCGGGACAGGGGTCTTTGGCTACACCTTC. Its translation is CASSPAGTGVFGYTF.

The chain has TRBV5-1 and TRBJ2-7; TRBD2 agrees at 8 bases. V gave up 4 bases and J gave up 0 bases; unmatched junction bases: 6. CDR3 length: 15 amino acids. Germline loops: CDR1 SGHRS, CDR2 YFSETQ. CDR3 sequence: CASSPTGGLSYEQYF. CDR3 nucleotide sequence: TGCGCCAGCAGCCCCACGGGGGGGCTCTCCTACGAGCAGTACTTC.

This chain connects TRBV5-1 to TRBJ1-1; the D gene is possibly TRBD1 (6 bases). Per germline, CDR1 SGHRS and CDR2 YFSETQ. Trimming cost V 4 bases and J 0 bases, with 13 bases left between them. The CDR3 is made up of 15 amino acids. This CDR3 reads CASSPITGMNTEAFF. In nucleotides, the CDR3 is TGCGCCAGCAGCCCAATCACAGGGATGAACACTGAAGCTTTCTTT.

This sequence joins TRBV27 and TRBJ1-6, with D hard to call. CDR3 length: 19 residues. Per germline, CDR1 MNHEY and CDR2 SMNVEV (reference sequence). The ends were cut back, 2 bases at V and 1 base at J, with 18 bases in the middle. Here the CDR3 reads CASSLAPLGPESYNSPLHF. CDR3 nucleotide sequence: TGTGCCAGCAGTTTAGCTCCCCTCGGGCCCGAGTCCTATAATTCACCCCTCCACTTT.

This chain joins TRBV27 and TRBJ2-5; D is undetermined. V was cut by 5 bases and J by 7 bases, with 20 bases left in between. CDR3 length: 15 amino acids. In germline, CDR1 is MNHEY, CDR2 SMNVEV (reference sequence). The CDR3 loop is CASSPEMAVPGTQYF. In DNA, the CDR3 is TGTGCCAGCAGTCCCGAGATGGCGGTGCCCGGGACCCAGTACTTC.

This rearrangement joins TRBV19 to TRBJ2-7; perhaps TRBD2 as D (5 bases). The CDR3 loop spans 15 amino acids. Per the germline V gene, CDR1 is LNHDA and CDR2 is SQIVND (reference sequence). Trimming shortened V by 5 bases and J by 4 bases, and 18 bases separated the two germline ends. The CDR3 protein is CASSSEGQEPYEQYF. CDR3 nucleotide sequence: TGTGCCAGTAGTTCCGAGGGCCAGGAACCATACGAGCAGTACTTC. The variable domain in full, with the rest retrieved from reference TRBV19 and TRBJ2-7, is DGGITQSPKYLFRKEGQNVTLSCEQNLNHDAMYWYRQDPGQGLRLIYYSQIVNDFQKGDIAEGYSVSREKKESFPLTVTSAQKNPTAFYLCASSSEGQEPYEQYFGPGTRLTVT.